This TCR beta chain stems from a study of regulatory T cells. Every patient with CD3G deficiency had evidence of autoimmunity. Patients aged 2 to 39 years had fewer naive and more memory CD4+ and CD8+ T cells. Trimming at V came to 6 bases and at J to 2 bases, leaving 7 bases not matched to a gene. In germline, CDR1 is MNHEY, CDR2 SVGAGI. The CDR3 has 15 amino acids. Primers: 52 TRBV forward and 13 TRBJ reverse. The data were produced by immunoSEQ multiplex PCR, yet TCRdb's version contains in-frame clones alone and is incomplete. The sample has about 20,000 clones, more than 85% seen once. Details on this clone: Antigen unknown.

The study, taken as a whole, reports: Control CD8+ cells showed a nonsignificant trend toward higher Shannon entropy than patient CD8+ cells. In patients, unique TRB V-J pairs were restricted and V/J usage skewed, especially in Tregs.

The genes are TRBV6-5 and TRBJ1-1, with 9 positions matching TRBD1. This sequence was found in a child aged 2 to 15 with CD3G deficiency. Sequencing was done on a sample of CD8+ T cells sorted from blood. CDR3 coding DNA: TGTGCCAGCAGAGACCGGGACAGGGTAAACACTGAAGCTTTCTTT. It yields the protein CASRDRDRVNTEAFF.